The 11 T cell receptor beta chains in this list originate from one sample, sequenced in a study of blood T cell repertoires in COVID-19. Repertoires were generated with immunoSEQ multiplex PCR, while TCRdb's copy carries only in-frame clones and drops some. The sample contains about 210,000 clones, about 86% of which appear only once. Material for sequencing was peripheral blood. These receptors were obtained from a woman aged 50 to 65 with acute or convalescent COVID-19.

This clone was seen only once. This rearrangement joins TRBV28 to TRBJ2-2, with D possibly matching TRBD1 (6 bases). Germline CDR1 MDHEN, CDR2 SYDVKM. V shed 4 bases and J shed 1 base, with 16 bases lying between them. The CDR3 spans 17 residues. CDR3 in DNA: TGTGCCAGCAGTTCGTATTTCTCACAGGGGAACACCGGGGAGCTGTTTTTT. This sequence encodes CASSSYFSQGNTGELFF.

This chain links TRBV6-5 with TRBJ2-7; TRBD2 matches 13 bases. V dropped 6 bases and J dropped 2; count of bases not matched to a gene: 4. Germline values: CDR1 MNHEY, CDR2 SVGAGI. CDR3 length equals 15 residues. DNA of the CDR3: TGTGCCAGCAGGGCCGGGACTAGCGGGACCTACGAGCAGTACTTC. It translates to CASRAGTSGTYEQYF.

The chain is built from TRBV19 and TRBJ2-1; TRBD1 aligns across 11 bases. Germline CDR1 LNHDA, CDR2 SQIVND (reference sequence). V shed 5 bases and J 4 bases; nucleotides not matched to a gene: 4. The CDR3 is 15 residues long. CDR3 residues: CASSAGDRGYNEQFF. Written as DNA, the CDR3 is TGTGCCAGTAGTGCCGGGGACAGGGGGTACAATGAGCAGTTCTTC.

This rearrangement joins TRBV18 to TRBJ2-5; a weak D match, TRBD1 (5 bases). Trimming stripped 5 bases from V and 1 base from J, with 11 bases between. The V gene's germline CDR1 is KGHSH and CDR2 LQKENI. The CDR3 sequence is 14 residues long. This CDR3 is CASSSRTRQETQYF. CDR3 coding DNA: TGTGCCAGCTCATCCCGGACACGCCAAGAGACCCAGTACTTC.

This clone has just one count. The rearrangement joins TRBV10-2 to TRBJ2-5; 13 bases agree with TRBD2. With 5 bases clipped from V and 1 base from J, the junction kept 7 bases outside the gene matches. CDR1 WSHSY and CDR2 SAAADI come from the germline V gene. The CDR3 totals 17 residues. Here the CDR3 reads CASSRTSGRSPQETQYF. The DNA for the CDR3 is TGCGCCAGCAGTCGGACTAGCGGGAGATCCCCCCAAGAGACCCAGTACTTC.

The rearrangement links TRBV20-1 to TRBJ2-5, with TRBD2 matching over 10 bases. Germline V lookup: CDR1 DFQATT, CDR2 SNEGSKA (reference sequence). This CDR3 has 16 amino acids. V was clipped by 3 bases and J by 2 bases; unmatched bases: 9. The CDR3 nucleotides are TGCAGTGCTAGTCGCCTAGCGGGAGAGGATCAAGAGACCCAGTACTTC. Encoded protein: CSASRLAGEDQETQYF.

CDR3 bases: TGTGCCAGCAGCTCCGATAGCGGGACCCAAAACACCGGGGAGCTGTTTTTT. It yields the protein CASSSDSGTQNTGELFF. The chain carries TRBV7-2 and TRBJ2-2, with 8 bases lining up with TRBD2. The ends lost 4 bases at V and 2 bases at J; junction bases unmatched: 9. Per germline, CDR1 SGHTA and CDR2 FQGNSA. CDR3 length: 17 residues.

This chain connects TRBV11-2 to TRBJ2-7; 7 bases agree with TRBD2. The CDR3 is 14 residues long. The trim removed 3 bases at V and 3 bases at J, leaving 5 bases unmatched. Per germline, CDR1 SGHAT and CDR2 FQNNGV. CDR3 amino acids: CASSFRLANYEQYF. The CDR3 region has the DNA TGTGCCAGCAGCTTCCGACTAGCAAACTACGAGCAGTACTTC.

This chain joins TRBV19 and TRBJ1-1; D is uncertain. The ends were cut back, 4 bases at V and 5 bases at J, with 11 bases in the middle. The CDR3 loop spans 13 amino acids. Germline loops: CDR1 LNHDA, CDR2 SQIVND (reference sequence). The DNA of the CDR3 is TGTGCCAGTAGTACGGGGAGCGGGACTGAAGCTTTCTTT. Amino acids: CASSTGSGTEAFF.

This sequence joins TRBV30 and TRBJ2-7; 16 bases map to TRBD2. Germline values: CDR1 GTSNPN, CDR2 SVGIG (reference sequence). The CDR3 has 18 amino acids. Trimming at V came to 3 bases and at J to 0 bases, leaving 8 bases not matched to a gene. DNA for the CDR3: TGTGCCTGGAGGGGACTAGCGGGAGGGCCGATGAGCTCCTACGAGCAGTACTTC. Protein: CAWRGLAGGPMSSYEQYF.

CDR3 in amino acids: CASSFGYTEAFF. In DNA form, the CDR3 reads TGTGCCAGCAGCTTCGGTTACACTGAAGCTTTCTTT. This chain links TRBV7-2 with TRBJ1-1; D is unresolved. This CDR3 contains 12 residues. Germline-derived CDR1 and CDR2 are SGHTA and FQGNSA. V was clipped by 3 bases and J by 3 bases, with 5 bases between them.